Listed below are T cell receptor beta chains from one sample, sequenced in a study of identical twins. TCRdb reprocessed the 5' RACE reads with MiXCR, giving one entry per CDR3 protein. Among some 760,000 distinct CDR3 sequences listed, about 18% were seen once. These data were likewise used in another study, on T cells expressing NK-cell markers.

Specimen: PBMCs. The receptor source for this set is a woman between 18 and 29 years old in good health. CDR3s include the opening cysteine and the closing phenylalanine or tryptophan. The D gene is left open where the match is weak. Clone sizes are given selectively: once, few, many, or a class where the clone is expanded.

>TRBJ2-2|TRBV5-8|NA|TRBD1
TGTGCCAGCACCAGCCTTCGGGCAGGGGGTCTGGTCGGGGAGCTGTTTTTT
CASTSLRAGGLVGELFF
>TRBJ2-1|TRBV15|NA|NA
TGTGCCACCACCCACTATCCCTCACTAGCAACCGATGAGCAGTTCTTC
CATTHYPSLATDEQFF
>TRBJ2-3|TRBV7-2|NA|NA
TGTGCCAGCAGCTTTAAGGGACGCAGGGAGCATTTT
CASSFKGRREHF
>TRBJ2-7|TRBV6-5|few|NA
TGTGCCAGCAGTTACTCGAAGAGCGGAGCCTACGAGCAGTACTTC
CASSYSKSGAYEQYF
>TRBJ2-5|TRBV12-3/TRBV12-4|few|NA
TGTGCCAGCAGCCCTTGGTCCGGCGGGATTGCAGAGACCCAGTACTTC
CASSPWSGGIAETQYF
>TRBJ2-1|TRBV5-1|NA|NA
TGCGCCAGCAGCACGAGGAACGGACCAAACTCGGGGGATGAGCAGTTCTTC
CASSTRNGPNSGDEQFF
>TRBJ2-7|TRBV4-3|NA|TRBD2
TGCGCCAGCAGCCAAGGGCTAGCGGATCTCTCCTACGAGCAGTACTTC
CASSQGLADLSYEQYF
>TRBJ2-7|TRBV20-1|NA|NA
TGCAGTGCTAGCTTGGGGCCCAAATACGAGCAGTACTTC
CSASLGPKYEQYF
>TRBJ1-3|TRBV7-9|many|TRBD1
TGTGCCACGACAAAGGGGACAGTAAGAAACACCATATATTTT
CATTKGTVRNTIYF
>TRBJ1-2|TRBV12-3/TRBV12-4|few|NA
TGTGCCAGCAGTTTAAACGGTCCTAACTATGGCTACACCTTC
CASSLNGPNYGYTF
>TRBJ1-1|TRBV6-1|NA|NA
TGTGCCAGCAGGCAGGGAGGGACTTCAGAAGGAACTGAAGCTTTCTTT
CASRQGGTSEGTEAFF
>TRBJ2-7|TRBV5-6|NA|TRBD1
TGTGCCAGCAGCGCCGGGACAGAGACCTACGAGCAGTACTTC
CASSAGTETYEQYF
>TRBJ2-3|TRBV5-1|NA|TRBD2
TGCGCCAGCAGCCCTAACCCGGACCCTGGGGGGGGAGATACGCAGTATTTT
CASSPNPDPGGGDTQYF
>TRBJ2-1|TRBV19|few|NA
TGTGCCAGTAGTATAGGGACAATCTACAATGAGCAGTTCTTC
CASSIGTIYNEQFF
>TRBJ1-2|TRBV7-9|NA|NA
TGTGCCAGCATCCGGTGGGGAGGACAACACTATGGCTACACCTTC
CASIRWGGQHYGYTF
>TRBJ2-1|TRBV5-1|few|NA
TGCGCCAGCAGAGTTGGAGGAGGTGATGAGCAGTTCTTC
CASRVGGGDEQFF
>TRBJ2-1|TRBV7-2|NA|TRBD1
TGTGCCAGCAGCTTAGACAGGCCATCTCTACAGGGGGAGCAGTTCTTC
CASSLDRPSLQGEQFF
>TRBJ2-3|TRBV7-2|NA|NA
TGTGCCAGCAGCTTACTACGGGCTTTCACAGATACGCAGTATTTT
CASSLLRAFTDTQYF
>TRBJ2-5|TRBV5-1|NA|NA
TGCGCCAGCAGCTTGACGGGACTTAAAGAGACCCAGTACTTC
CASSLTGLKETQYF
>TRBJ1-2|TRBV20-1|many|NA
TGCAGTGCTAGAGATCTTCAGGGGTACTATGGCTACACCTTC
CSARDLQGYYGYTF
>TRBJ2-1|TRBV5-1|few|NA
TGCGCCAGCAGCTTGGGTGGCGGGGACAATCCCTACAATGAGCAGTTCTTC
CASSLGGGDNPYNEQFF
>TRBJ1-2|TRBV6-1|few|NA
TGTGCCAGCAAGGTTGGGGCTAACTATGGCTACACCTTC
CASKVGANYGYTF
>TRBJ1-2|TRBV29-1|many|TRBD1
TGCAGCGTTGAACCCTCCTGGGACAGCCCCTTCGGGGGCTACACCTTC
CSVEPSWDSPFGGYTF
>TRBJ1-1|TRBV27|few|NA
TGTGCCAGCAGTTATACCCGGTCCCACACTGAAGCTTTCTTT
CASSYTRSHTEAFF
>TRBJ2-1|TRBV24-1|few|TRBD2
TGTGCCACCAGTGGGTCTAGCGGGAGGAGGGACAATGAGCAGTTCTTC
CATSGSSGRRDNEQFF
>TRBJ1-2|TRBV7-2|NA|TRBD1
TGTGCCAGCAGCCGAAGATTGGACAGGGCCCATGGCTACACCTTC
CASSRRLDRAHGYTF
>TRBJ2-7|TRBV20-1|few|TRBD2
TGCAGTGCCCTTAGCGGGAGATTAGGCTACGAGCAGTACTTC
CSALSGRLGYEQYF
>TRBJ2-1|TRBV29-1|few|NA
TGCAGCCTCAGAACGGTTCCCCCCAATAATGAGCAGTTCTTC
CSLRTVPPNNEQFF
>TRBJ2-1|TRBV20-1|NA|TRBD2
TGCAGTGCTCAGACTAGCGGGAACTACAATGAGCAGTTCTTC
CSAQTSGNYNEQFF
>TRBJ2-7|TRBV12-3/TRBV12-4|NA|NA
TGTGCCAGCTCAACTATTTACGAGCAGTACTTC
CASSTIYEQYF
>TRBJ2-3|TRBV20-1|NA|TRBD2
TGCAGTCCGACTAGCGGGGGGACAGATACGCAGTATTTT
CSPTSGGTDTQYF
>TRBJ1-6|TRBV20-1|few|NA
TGCAGTGCCCACGTTTGGGGACCCCATAATTCACCCCTCCACTTT
CSAHVWGPHNSPLHF